This is a list of T cell receptor beta chains from one sample in a study of OX40 agonist ivuxolimab in advanced cancers. Sequencing used immunoSEQ multiplex PCR; TCRdb keeps in-frame clones, though not all of them. The sample holds about 68,000 clones; over 80% are singletons and the top ten take under 0.4%. This specimen was CD4+ or CD8+ T cells sorted from blood, taken in a trial of the OX40 agonist ivuxolimab. The receptors come from an adult with an advanced solid tumor such as melanoma, head and neck, liver or kidney cancer. CDR3s leave out the opening cysteine and the closing phenylalanine or tryptophan.

TRBV6-4	TRBJ2-1	ASSSGTGMFNEQF
TRBV20-1	TRBJ2-1	SASGYNEQF
TRBV28	TRBJ2-1	ASSPKRLAAYNEQF
TRBV18	TRBJ2-2	ASSPGLAGVSTGELF
TRBV27	TRBJ1-5	ASSLTGAKPQH
TRBV6-5	TRBJ1-6	ASSTDRGQAVH
TRBV6-1	TRBJ1-3	ASSRGGGAGNTIY
TRBV6-5	TRBJ1-4	AESPGETNEKLF
TRBV7-9	TRBJ1-1	ASQGGNTEAF
TRBV5-1	TRBJ2-2	ASSLGPPGELF
TRBV14	TRBJ1-4	ASSQDVGTGYIGTNEKLF
TRBV5-6	TRBJ2-3	ASSPTREGTQY
TRBV2	TRBJ2-7	ASRPYGVAYEQY
TRBV12-5	TRBJ2-3	ASGPNLAGSTDTQY
TRBV6-6	TRBJ1-1	ASSYTQGRNTEAF
TRBV10-3	TRBJ1-5	AISGGPSSNQPQH
TRBV2	TRBJ1-5	ASSADRVNQPQH
TRBV7-2	TRBJ2-2	ASSFFSGGSSPGELF
TRBV6-5	TRBJ2-2	ASSPLGGSTGELF
TRBV18	TRBJ2-7	ASSPLPNYEQY
TRBV23-1	TRBJ2-3	ASSHRETSTDTQY
TRBV6-1	TRBJ1-1	ASSSPGANTEAF
TRBV5-6	TRBJ1-1	ASSLAAGRVAEAF
TRBV6-1	TRBJ1-4	ASSEPRGTNEKLF